This TCR beta chain was identified during a study of blood T cell repertoires in COVID-19. Study at large: From the United States, Italy and Spain came samples of acute and convalescent COVID-19. PBMCs, B-cell-depleted T cells, or T cells provided the cDNA or gDNA that made up the material.

This CDR3 has 17 amino acids. The ends lost 6 bases at V and 0 bases at J; junction bases unmatched: 5. The germline V gene has CDR1 MNHEY and CDR2 SVGEGT. Original processing methods: Cell counts per sample came from amplifying reference gene primers. The method was immunoSEQ multiplex PCR; TCRdb's version includes in-frame clones alone and lacks a portion of them. That table gives V, J and clone size, and the DNA gave D and trimming. The sample records 68,000 or so clones, around nine tenths being singletons. This receptor was taken from a man in his 70s with active or convalescent COVID-19. The specimen was peripheral blood. The rearrangement joins TRBV6-2 or TRBV6-3 to TRBJ2-2, with 12 positions matching TRBD2. The CDR3 nucleotides are TGTGCCAGCAGCCCTTCTAGCGGGGGGGCGAACACCGGGGAGCTGTTTTTT. Its translation: CASSPSSGGANTGELFF.